The present T cell receptor (beta chain) was sequenced within a study of tumor and adjacent non-tumor tissue in lung cancer. Turning to the study itself: Histology: about twelve adenocarcinoma, a couple of squamous cell carcinoma, 1 small cell lung cancer. Each sample yielded 3.5 million to 4.5 million productive TCRbeta reads on average.

Study findings and constraints: Significantly higher TCR diversity was found in tumor than normal lung. In normal lung, the top 100 clones were significantly more dominant than in tumor.

The library came from three nested PCR rounds adapted from ARM-PCR protocols. TCRdb fed the multiplex PCR reads into MiXCR, producing one record per CDR3 protein. The sample gives more than 85,000 distinct CDR3 sequences, more than 55% of which show up once; 15% to 20% is in the top ten. In regard to this clonotype: Antigen unknown. No conserved phenylalanine or tryptophan is present at the end of the CDR3, so a read error is the likely explanation.

Germline V gene sequence: CDR1 SGHNT, CDR2 YENEEA. CDR3 size: 13 residues. This sample's RNA came from whole unsorted tissue. Distant lung tissue was collected more than 3 cm away from the tumor edge. The TCR sequence derives from a man aged 30 to 39 with non-small cell lung cancer. The V call is TRBV11-3, the J call TRBJ2-1; D not resolved. Sample: distant non-tumor lung tissue. The CDR3 reads CVSSLDELTEQFC. CDR3 sequence (DNA): TGTGTCAGCAGCCTAGACGAATTGACTGAGCAGTTCTGT.